This TCR beta chain was captured in a study of T cells after yellow fever vaccination. Study-wide findings and caveats: Weaker, the secondary response peaked sooner, at day 5 versus 15. Within FACS-sorted repertoires, abundant clonotypes contaminating from the bulk population could be present. Detected again after the booster were most primary-vaccination clones, at 95% to 98% CD4 and roughly 88% CD8.

Remarks on this clonotype: The antigen remains unidentified.

The CDR3 has 10 amino acids. CDR1 SQVTM and CDR2 ANQGSEA come from the germline V gene. Trimming took 6 bases from V and 8 from J, leaving 7 bases between them. It was through 5'RACE template switching that TCR cDNA was made, with a universal primer site and UMIs added. TCRdb called the 5' RACE reads again in MiXCR, with one record for every CDR3 protein. The sample lists around 590,000 distinct CDR3 sequences, 9% to 15% occurring once. This sequence was found in a man aged 25-40 years who received the YFV17D yellow fever vaccine. The chain is built from TRBV29-1 and TRBJ1-4; D is undetermined. Sequencing used PBMCs, obtained on the day of the yellow fever booster vaccination. Here the CDR3 DNA reads TGCAGCGTCCAGAGGGAAAAACTGTTTTTT. Protein: CSVQREKLFF.